The clone carrying this T cell receptor beta chain was counted a single time. This sample is drawn from a study of T cell changes during pregnancy in multiple sclerosis. TCRdb keeps only in-frame clones here, not all; method: immunoSEQ multiplex PCR. Found here are about 28,000 clones, 89% of them singletons; the top ten hold around 0.8%. The CDR3 totals 15 residues. The germline V gene has CDR1 SGHRS and CDR2 YFSETQ. V lost 3 bases to trimming and J lost 0 bases, with 9 bases between them. Source: CD4+ T cells from peripheral blood mononuclear cells, taken in the second trimester of pregnancy. This chain joins TRBV5-1 and TRBJ2-2; D is unclear. The source is a female donor with multiple sclerosis, enrolled in a pregnancy study. The CDR3 sequence is CASSYAEANTGELFF. CDR3 in DNA: TGCGCCAGCAGCTACGCAGAGGCGAACACCGGGGAGCTGTTTTTT. The full variable domain, its missing parts supplied by reference TRBV5-1 and TRBJ2-2, is KAGVTQTPRYLIKTRGQQVTLSCSPISGHRSVSWYQQTPGQGLQFLFEYFSETQRNKGNFPGRFSGRQFSNSRSEMNVSTLELGDSALYLCASSYAEANTGELFFGEGSRLTVL.